The 7 T cell receptor beta chains listed next were all sequenced from one sample in a study of healthy donors' naive CD4 and CD8 T cells. Each TCR library used approximately 500 ng of total RNA and a linear amplification protocol. Each CDR3 protein is one row after TCRdb ran MiXCR on the reads. The sample has about 180,000 distinct CDR3 sequences, nearly 75% seen once; the top ten hold about 2.1%. The sample taken for sequencing was naive CD4+ and CD8+ T cells sorted from blood, pooled from several donors. The receptors originated from a pool of human donors in good health; the sample pools cells from several healthy donors.

The chain joins TRBV6-5 to TRBJ1-3; no clear D gene. The CDR3 contains 17 residues. The V end lost 6 bases, the J end lost 8 bases, and 26 bases lay between the germline ends. From germline, CDR1 is MNHEY and CDR2 SVGAGI. The CDR3 is CASSPDGLFLLGHTIYF. As DNA, the CDR3 is TGTGCCAGCAGCCCCGACGGGCTATTTCTTCTTGGTCACACCATATATTTT.

This chain uses TRBV27 with TRBJ2-4; 12 bases agree with TRBD2. This CDR3 contains 16 residues. Per the germline V gene, CDR1 is MNHEY and CDR2 is SMNVEV (reference sequence). The trim removed 5 bases at V and 1 base at J, leaving 3 bases unmatched. This CDR3 reads CASSTGTSGAKNIQYF. CDR3 nucleotides: TGTGCCAGCAGTACCGGGACTAGCGGGGCCAAAAACATTCAGTACTTC.

This clonotype was counted between two and nine times. This sequence joins TRBV27 and TRBJ1-6; no clear D. The length of the CDR3 is 14 residues. Germline assignment: CDR1 MNHEY and CDR2 SMNVEV (reference sequence). Trimming removed 3 bases from V and 8 bases from J, with 11 bases in between. The DNA of the CDR3 is TGTGCCAGCAGTTTCCTTCCCTCCGATTCACCCCTCCACTTT. Its translation: CASSFLPSDSPLHF.

J is TRBJ1-5 and V is TRBV19, with TRBD1 matching 10 bases. The CDR3 runs to 13 residues. Trimming cost V 6 bases and J 7 bases; bases outside gene matches: 3. Germline assignment: CDR1 LNHDA and CDR2 SQIVND (reference sequence). As DNA, the CDR3 is TGTGCCAGTAGGGACAGGGGGGGCCAGCCCCAGCATTTT. It codes for CASRDRGGQPQHF.

This clonotype was picked up one time. V usage is TRBV30 and J usage is TRBJ1-3; D ambiguous. The CDR3 length is 14 residues. V shed 1 base and J shed 2 bases, with 9 bases lying between them. Germline CDR1 GTSNPN, CDR2 SVGIG (reference sequence). The DNA of the CDR3 is TGTGCCTGGAGTGGACGTCTAACTGGAAACACCATATATTTT. Translation: CAWSGRLTGNTIYF.

This rearrangement joins TRBV28 to TRBJ1-6; D unresolved. Germline-derived CDR1 and CDR2 are MDHEN and SYDVKM. This CDR3 has 11 residues. Deletions cut 8 bases from V and 14 bases from J, with 13 bases between. CDR3 in amino acids: CASGPALSLHF. CDR3 DNA sequence: TGTGCCAGCGGTCCAGCTTTATCCCTCCACTTT.

This clonotype was counted ten times or more. The V gene is TRBV27, the J gene TRBJ2-7; D gene uncertain. Trimming pared 5 bases from V and 0 bases from J, leaving 2 bases between. The germline V gene has CDR1 MNHEY and CDR2 SMNVEV (reference sequence). CDR3 length: 11 residues. CDR3 nucleotide sequence: TGTGCCAGCAGTCCCTCCTACGAGCAGTACTTC. It encodes CASSPSYEQYF.